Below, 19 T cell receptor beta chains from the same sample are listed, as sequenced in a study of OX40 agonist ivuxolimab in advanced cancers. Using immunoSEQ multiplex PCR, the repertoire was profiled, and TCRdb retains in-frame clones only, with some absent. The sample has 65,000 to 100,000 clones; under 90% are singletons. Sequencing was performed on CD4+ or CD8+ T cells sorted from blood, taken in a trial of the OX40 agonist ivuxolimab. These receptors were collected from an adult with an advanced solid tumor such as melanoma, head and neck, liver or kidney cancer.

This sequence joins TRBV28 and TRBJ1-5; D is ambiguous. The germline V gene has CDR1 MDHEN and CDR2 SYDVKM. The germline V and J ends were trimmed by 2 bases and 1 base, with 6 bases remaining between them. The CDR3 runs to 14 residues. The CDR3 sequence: CASSLNWSNQPQHF. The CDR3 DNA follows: TGTGCCAGCAGTTTAAATTGGAGCAATCAGCCCCAGCATTTT.

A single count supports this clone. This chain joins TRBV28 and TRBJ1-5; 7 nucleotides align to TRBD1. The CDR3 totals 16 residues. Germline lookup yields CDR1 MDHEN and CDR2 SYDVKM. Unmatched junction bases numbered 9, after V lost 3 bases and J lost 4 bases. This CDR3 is CASSFGLLQGNQPQHF. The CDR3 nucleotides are TGTGCCAGCAGTTTCGGGCTCTTACAGGGGAATCAGCCCCAGCATTTT. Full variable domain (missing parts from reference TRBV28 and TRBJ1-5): DVKVTQSSRYLVKRTGEKVFLECVQDMDHENMFWYRQDPGLGLRLIYFSYDVKMKEKGDIPEGYSVSREKKERFSLILESASTNQTSMYLCASSFGLLQGNQPQHFGDGTRLSIL.

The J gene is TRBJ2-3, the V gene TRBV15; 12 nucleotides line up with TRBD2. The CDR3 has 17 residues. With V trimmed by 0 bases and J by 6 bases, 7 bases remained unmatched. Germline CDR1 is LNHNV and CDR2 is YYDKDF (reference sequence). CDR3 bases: TGTGCCACCAGCAGAGACCTGACTAGCGGGAGCGGGGATACGCAGTATTTT. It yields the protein CATSRDLTSGSGDTQYF.

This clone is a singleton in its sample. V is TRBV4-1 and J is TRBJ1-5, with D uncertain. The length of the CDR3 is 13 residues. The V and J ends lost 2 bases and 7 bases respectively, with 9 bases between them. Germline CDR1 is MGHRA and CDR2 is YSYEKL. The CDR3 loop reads CASSQWEKQPQHF. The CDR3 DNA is TGCGCCAGCAGCCAATGGGAAAAACAGCCCCAGCATTTT.

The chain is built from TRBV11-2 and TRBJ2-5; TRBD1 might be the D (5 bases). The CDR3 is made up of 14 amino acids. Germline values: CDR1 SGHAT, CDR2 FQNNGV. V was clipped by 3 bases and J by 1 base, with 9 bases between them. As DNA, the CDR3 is TGTGCCAGCAGCTTGACAGCGTGCCAAGAGACCCAGTACTTC. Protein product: CASSLTACQETQYF.

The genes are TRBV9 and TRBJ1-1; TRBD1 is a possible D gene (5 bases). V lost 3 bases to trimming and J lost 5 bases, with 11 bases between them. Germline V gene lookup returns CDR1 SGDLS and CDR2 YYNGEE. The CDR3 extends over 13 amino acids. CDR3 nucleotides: TGTGCCAGCAGCGGCGGGTGGGGGACTGAAGCTTTCTTT. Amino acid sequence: CASSGGWGTEAFF. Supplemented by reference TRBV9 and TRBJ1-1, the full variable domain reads DSGVTQTPKHLITATGQRVTLRCSPRSGDLSVYWYQQSLDQGLQFLIQYYNGEERAKGNILERFSAQQFPDLHSELNLSSLELGDSALYFCASSGGWGTEAFFGQGTRLTVV.

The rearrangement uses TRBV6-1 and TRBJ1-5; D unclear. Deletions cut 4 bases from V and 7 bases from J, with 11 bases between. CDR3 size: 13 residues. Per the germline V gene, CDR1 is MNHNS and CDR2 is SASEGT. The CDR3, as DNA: TGTGCCAGCAGTGCAGTGATAGGCCAGCCCCAGCATTTT. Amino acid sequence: CASSAVIGQPQHF.

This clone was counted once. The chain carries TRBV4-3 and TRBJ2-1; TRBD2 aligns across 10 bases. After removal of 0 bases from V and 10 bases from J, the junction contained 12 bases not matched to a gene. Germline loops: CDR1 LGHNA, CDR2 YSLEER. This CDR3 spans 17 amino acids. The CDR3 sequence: CASSQDNGASGRGEQFF. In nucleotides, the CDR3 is TGCGCCAGCAGCCAAGATAACGGTGCGAGCGGGAGGGGGGAGCAGTTCTTC.

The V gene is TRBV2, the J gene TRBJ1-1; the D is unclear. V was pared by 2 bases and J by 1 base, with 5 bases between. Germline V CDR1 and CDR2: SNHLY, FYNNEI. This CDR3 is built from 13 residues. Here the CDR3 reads CASSEIENTEAFF. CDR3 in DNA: TGTGCCAGCAGTGAAATAGAGAACACTGAAGCTTTCTTT.

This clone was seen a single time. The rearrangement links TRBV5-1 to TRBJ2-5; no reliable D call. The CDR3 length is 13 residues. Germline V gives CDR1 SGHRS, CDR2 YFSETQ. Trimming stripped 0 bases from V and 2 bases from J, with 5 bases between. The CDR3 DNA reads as TGCGCCAGCAGCTTGGCCCTGCAAGAGACCCAGTACTTC. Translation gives CASSLALQETQYF.

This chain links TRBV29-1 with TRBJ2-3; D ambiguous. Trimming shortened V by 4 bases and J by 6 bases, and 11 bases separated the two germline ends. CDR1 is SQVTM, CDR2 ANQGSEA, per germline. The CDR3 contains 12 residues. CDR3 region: CSVGVGRDTQYF. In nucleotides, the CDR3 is TGCAGCGTTGGGGTAGGTCGGGATACGCAGTATTTT.

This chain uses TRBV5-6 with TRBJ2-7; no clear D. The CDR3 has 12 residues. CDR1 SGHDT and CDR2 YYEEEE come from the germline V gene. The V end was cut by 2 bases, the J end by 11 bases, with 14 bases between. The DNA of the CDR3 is TGTGCCAGCAGCTTTGGCGGACCCCTGGAGTACTTC. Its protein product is CASSFGGPLEYF.

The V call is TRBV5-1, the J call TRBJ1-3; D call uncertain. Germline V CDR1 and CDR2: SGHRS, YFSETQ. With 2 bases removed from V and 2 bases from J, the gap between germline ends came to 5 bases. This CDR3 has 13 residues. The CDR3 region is CASSLLPGNTIYF. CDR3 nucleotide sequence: TGCGCCAGCAGCTTACTACCTGGAAACACCATATATTTT.

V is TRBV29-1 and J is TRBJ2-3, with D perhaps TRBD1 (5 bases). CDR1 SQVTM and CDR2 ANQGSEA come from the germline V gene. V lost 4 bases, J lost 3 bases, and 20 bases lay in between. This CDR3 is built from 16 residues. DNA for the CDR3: TGCAGCGTTGTAGGTTGGGGCGATCTGGGGACAGATACGCAGTATTTT. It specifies CSVVGWGDLGTDTQYF.

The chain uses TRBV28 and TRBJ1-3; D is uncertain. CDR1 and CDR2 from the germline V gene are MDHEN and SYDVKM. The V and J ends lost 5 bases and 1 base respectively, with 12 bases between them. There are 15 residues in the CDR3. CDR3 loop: CASSESVSSGNTIYF. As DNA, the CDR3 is TGTGCCAGCAGTGAGTCAGTTTCTTCTGGAAACACCATATATTTT.

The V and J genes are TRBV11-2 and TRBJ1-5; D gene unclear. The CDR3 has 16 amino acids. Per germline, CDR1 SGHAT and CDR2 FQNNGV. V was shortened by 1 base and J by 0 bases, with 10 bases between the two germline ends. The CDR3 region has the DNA TGTGCCAGCAGCTTAGCTACGCGGTATAGCAATCAGCCCCAGCATTTT. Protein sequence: CASSLATRYSNQPQHF.

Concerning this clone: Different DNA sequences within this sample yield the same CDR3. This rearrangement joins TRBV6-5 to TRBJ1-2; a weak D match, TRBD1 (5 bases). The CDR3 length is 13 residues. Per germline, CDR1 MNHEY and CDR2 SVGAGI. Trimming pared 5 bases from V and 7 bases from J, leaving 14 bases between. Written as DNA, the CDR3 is TGTGCCAGCAGTAAAGGTCAGGGTCTTGGCTACACCTTC. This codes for CASSKGQGLGYTF.

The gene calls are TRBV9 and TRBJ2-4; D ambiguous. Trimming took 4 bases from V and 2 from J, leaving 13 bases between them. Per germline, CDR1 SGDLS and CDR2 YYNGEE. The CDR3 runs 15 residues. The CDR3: CASSSGQVSKNIQYF. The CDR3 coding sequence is TGTGCCAGCAGCTCAGGTCAGGTGTCCAAAAACATTCAGTACTTC.

CDR3 loop: CASRYNFGTGELFF. Written as DNA, the CDR3 is TGTGCCAGTAGGTACAATTTTGGCACCGGGGAGCTGTTTTTT. The chain links TRBV19 to TRBJ2-2; D uncertain. The ends were cut back, 6 bases at V and 4 bases at J, with 12 bases in the middle. The CDR3 spans 14 residues. Germline lookup yields CDR1 LNHDA and CDR2 SQIVND (reference sequence).